The entry below describes one T cell receptor (beta chain). Its antigen is unknown. There are no base qualities to consult, and no much larger clone falls within one base. The cohort was made up of about 670 healthy bone marrow donors. Cohort members were all nominally healthy when sampled, although unrecorded immune exposures were likely present. The donor tested CMV seronegative, placing the donor among the roughly 340 seronegative members of the cohort. A peripheral blood sample was collected from each donor, and TCR beta sequencing was performed on peripheral blood mononuclear cells. Genomic DNA extraction from the blood cell samples was performed with the Qiagen DNeasy Blood Extraction Kit. This sample was taken from a study of cytomegalovirus exposure and HLA in healthy donors (dated by TCRdb to between 2016 and 2019). Context from the whole study: According to an earlier analysis of several hundred of the donors, 150 million to 200 million T cells yielded 90 million to 140 million unique TCR beta sequences and about 280 Gb of sequence data. High-throughput TCR immunosequencing, statistical association of individual TCRs with disease status, and machine learning were combined to predict cytomegalovirus infection status. The later analysis used no new phenotypic data to find candidate immune exposures, relying instead on TCR beta sequences and their occurrence across donors. Donor age, sex, ethnicity and CMV serostatus were compiled alongside the repertoire data. A later genetic analysis used genome-wide SNP genotypes for about 60% of the roughly 700 donors, treating that subset as a discovery cohort. The study used immunosequencing to profile the T cell repertoires of approximately 650 subjects and linked those repertoires to cytomegalovirus serostatus. Every discovery cohort repertoire had been produced on one sequencing platform. Across around 400 genotyped donors of the cohort, an average of about 240,000 unique TCR beta nucleotide sequences per donor were sequenced, and 15% to 20% of those sequences were non-productive. Of the 300 to 400 genotyped donors, about 80% fell in the genetic ancestry cluster associated with self-reported Caucasian donors. To decide whether each TCR beta V gene segment behaved as functional or pseudogenic, an earlier analysis of approximately 590 of the donors relied on high-throughput TCR beta sequencing. The study was designed to test whether signatures of past pathogen exposure could be identified by cataloging public T cell receptors. Four to six DR-DQ haplotypes were handled as single units for association and clustering, since linkage in the cohort was strong. HLA typing covered class I and class II loci at four-digit resolution. The number of typed donors differed by locus: about 620-640 for A, B, C, DRB1 and DQB1; 500 to 550 for DQA1; approximately 610 for DPA1; and about 450 for DPB1. An early release covering just under 650 HLA-typed donors comprised about 310 gigabases of sequencing data and tens of millions of unique TCR sequences. In a later analysis, previously published TCR beta repertoires from 600 to 850 donors were re-analyzed and high-resolution HLA genotyping was added so that TCR occurrence patterns could be studied. A separate validation cohort of roughly 130 different subjects was used in addition to the 666-subject first cohort. General study outcomes and caveats: In the study, about 150 TCR beta chains were listed as associated with cytomegalovirus. Assigning TCR associations to individual alleles was difficult when HLA alleles, especially DR and DQ, strongly co-occurred. Only TCR beta chains were sequenced in this cohort, and the absence of alpha or paired-chain data limited detectable features. An association between a missense DCLRE1C variant and V-gene and J-gene trimming of TCR beta chains was found in a later genetic analysis and replicated in an independent cohort. An earlier analysis of approximately 540 of the donors showed that most TCR beta V segments appeared in productive rearrangements either about 90% or about 30% of the time, which broadly matched IMGT annotations. The authors suggested that the approach could potentially be generalized to other disease states and immunological phenotypes. In a later analysis, HLA-associated TCR beta chains were found to be more clonally expanded and to have lower generation probabilities than equally common non-associated chains. Some IMGT-functional V segments, including TRBV6-2 and TRBV6-3, could not be told apart with the 87-base-pair reads, so those segments were excluded. A later analysis found that most CMV-associated TCR beta chains appeared HLA-restricted, with HLA associations seemingly driven largely by CMV exposure. In vitro tests confirmed that a few of the cytomegalovirus-associated TCR beta chains recognize cytomegalovirus antigens. Because some donors lacked HLA typing at each locus, the association tests relied only on the typed subset. A later analysis associated about 17,000 TCR beta sequences with specific HLA alleles at a false discovery rate of 0.05. A cluster of highly shared sequence variants was judged likely to be a technical artifact of the sequencing pipeline. Several of the top co-occurrence clusters appeared to be linked to parvovirus B19, influenza, CMV and Epstein-Barr virus, according to a later analysis. A further reported finding was that TCR beta sequences accurately predicted the HLA-A and HLA-B alleles for most subjects in the first cohort. While some public TCRs were present in many individuals, most TCR sequences turned up only very rarely across donors. A later genetic analysis reported fewer N-insertions in productive TCRs among donors in an Asian-associated ancestry cluster than the roughly 640-donor mean. The earlier analysis of some 560 of the donors excluded 15 to 20 rarely observed V segments, including chromosome 9 orphons, because counts were too low. The classifier was reported to diagnose cytomegalovirus status with high specificity and sensitivity in both the original cohort and the validation cohort. Immune exposure information for the cohort was limited to CMV serostatus. Presence/absence analyses assumed roughly uniform sequencing depth across donors, an assumption that may not hold. In a later analysis, the rate of TCR association differed among HLA loci, with DRB1 alleles having the most associated TCRs and HLA-C alleles having the fewest. Correlated functional status among segregating V segments might be attributable to linkage disequilibrium, but an unknown experimental factor could not be ruled out.

Taken from the germline V gene, the CDR1 and CDR2 loops are MGHRA and YSYEKL. V is shortened by 4 bases, J by 6 bases, and the region joining them spans 18 bases. Counted from cysteine to phenylalanine, this CDR3 has 15 amino acids. Only the CDR3 DNA is retained, 45 bases long and in frame from the first base. Library preparation used the immunoSEQ multiplex PCR assay. For the multiplex PCR, a mixture combining 60 forward primers for TCR Vbeta segments and 13 reverse primers for TCR Jbeta segments was used. Amplification of the CDR3 region of rearranged TCR beta genes was performed with a multiplex PCR assay on genomic DNA. The amplified TCR beta libraries were sequenced on the Illumina HiSeq System as 87-base-pair reads. In the authors' own workflow: Across the 700 or so repertoires, a later analysis counted 75 million to 90 million unique TCR beta chains, 9 million to 14 million of which were shared by at least two donors. To remove PCR and sequencing errors, raw reads were error-corrected and collapsed into unique sequences using a nearest-neighbor algorithm that merged closely related sequences. V, D and J gene segments were assigned by aligning CDR3 sequences to IMGT reference sequences. For a sequence to be retained, a match of at least six nucleotides to both a V gene segment and a J gene segment was required. A rearrangement counted as productive if the CDR3 had no stop codons and remained in frame with V and J, and every other rearrangement counted as non-productive. CDR3 was defined by IMGT convention, running from the second conserved V-encoded cysteine to the conserved J-encoded phenylalanine. The earlier analysis of 587 of the donors excluded sequences that lacked an unambiguous match to a single V gene segment. An earlier analysis of a few hundred of the donors called V segments functional above 56.7% productive rearrangements and segregating when the between-donor standard deviation exceeded 5%. To diagnose cytomegalovirus status from the catalog of TCR beta chain sequences, a statistical classification framework was built. A later analysis assigned V and J genes by comparing TCR nucleotide sequences with IMGT/GENE-DB human TR gene sequences. Using the TCRdist pipeline, a later analysis assigned CDR3 sequences along with most-parsimonious VDJ recombination scenarios. A later analysis defined each TCR beta chain by its CDR3 amino acid sequence plus V-gene family, and excluded reads lacking a unique V-gene family. A later analysis removed several hundred highly shared, low-generation-probability nucleotide sequences to deal with suspected cross-contamination and a sequencing artifact. In a later analysis, a clonal expansion index for each public chain was calculated from normalized within-repertoire ranks of inferred template counts. In a later analysis, generation probabilities were computed with a VDJ recombination model fitted to out-of-frame rearrangements, and the resulting probabilities were checked against IGoR. Hypergeometric tests were used in a later analysis to score TCR-TCR, TCR-HLA and TCR-CMV co-occurrence, with a repertoire-size bias correction applied to the TCR pairs. A later analysis estimated false discovery rates by permuting HLA or CMV assignments 20 times. In a later analysis, co-occurring TCRs were grouped using DBSCAN, with TCRdist sequence similarity added in when clustering inside HLA-allele-positive subsets. Repertoires with fewer than 30,000 or more than 120,000 public chains were left out of co-occurrence clustering, as were about five repertoires with anomalous nucleotide sharing. Entries here come from immuneACCESS through TCRdb and include only in-frame sequences with V and J called. Some clones fail to appear in such tables; in the studies checked, an unresolved V gene covers under half of the shortfall, and the cause of the remainder is unknown. V and J calls and clone size are given by that table; D and trimming were obtained from the DNA. The sample table lists roughly 190,000 clones, about nine tenths of them with a count of one. Around 1.2% of the sample rests with the top ten.

In this chain, TRBV4-1 is recombined with TRBJ1-2, with the D gene uncertain. This sequence was found in a man aged 25-45 years in good health and CMV-seronegative. Sample: PBMCs. The DNA is TGCGCCAGCAGCCCCTCCATATACCGAGTGGATGGCTACACCTTC. This gives the protein CASSPSIYRVDGYTF.